This T cell receptor beta chain was sequenced during a study of blood T cell repertoires in COVID-19. The germline CDR1 and CDR2 sequences are LGHNT and FRNRAP. The CDR3 has 16 residues. With V trimmed by 3 bases and J by 8 bases, 14 bases remained unmatched. Enrolled through a virtual design, the participants were between roughly 18 and 90 years of age and came from some 26 US areas. Sequenced by immunoSEQ multiplex PCR; TCRdb stores in-frame clones only, minus some. The data contain 140,000 to 150,000 clones, approximately 78% of them seen just once; the ten biggest clones take up around 5.5%. The receptor's source is a woman aged 45-65 years who had recovered from COVID-19. The rearrangement links TRBV12-5 to TRBJ1-2; 8 bases fit TRBD1. Sequenced input: PBMCs or T cells enriched from blood (not recorded which). The CDR3 DNA sequence: TGTGCTAGTGGTTTAGACCCCCCAGGGGGCGAGGAAGGCTACACCTTC. Its translation is CASGLDPPGGEEGYTF.